These 29 T cell receptor beta chains were sequenced from one sample in a study of OX40 agonist ivuxolimab in advanced cancers. Profiled with immunoSEQ multiplex PCR; TCRdb holds only in-frame clones, not every one. The table records some 83,000 clones, roughly 84% of them present only once. The specimen comprised CD4+ or CD8+ T cells sorted from blood, sampled in a trial of the OX40 agonist ivuxolimab. The receptors here all came from an adult with an advanced solid tumor such as melanoma, head and neck, liver or kidney cancer.

The genes are TRBV6-6 and TRBJ1-2, with D hard to call. CDR1 and CDR2 (germline): MNHNY, SVGAGI (reference sequence). The CDR3 loop spans 11 amino acids. V gave up 6 bases and J gave up 14 bases, with 16 bases separating them. The CDR3 reads CASSSVIFPTF. The CDR3, as DNA: TGTGCCAGCAGCTCCGTAATTTTCCCGACCTTC.

This clone was counted once. The rearrangement links TRBV2 to TRBJ2-1, with D possibly TRBD2 on 5 matching bases. Germline V gives CDR1 SNHLY, CDR2 FYNNEI. Deletions cut 6 bases from V and 3 bases from J, with 6 bases between. This CDR3 has 12 residues. The CDR3 nucleotides read TGTGCCAGCAGCCGGGACTACAATGAGCAGTTCTTC. This encodes CASSRDYNEQFF.

The J gene is TRBJ2-3, the V gene TRBV9, with 9 bases that match TRBD2. CDR3 length equals 15 residues. Looked up from germline, CDR1 is SGDLS and CDR2 is YYNGEE. With 5 bases clipped from V and 7 bases from J, the junction kept 11 bases outside the gene matches. This CDR3 is CASRGNSGGQHTQYF. DNA for the CDR3: TGTGCCAGCAGGGGAAATAGCGGGGGCCAGCATACGCAGTATTTT.

This chain links TRBV19 with TRBJ2-3, with D hard to call. V gave up 7 bases and J gave up 3 bases, with 11 bases separating them. Looked up from germline, CDR1 is LNHDA and CDR2 is SQIVND (reference sequence). This CDR3 region has 13 residues. The CDR3 DNA reads as TGTGCCAGTACTTCGTGGAGTACAGATACGCAGTATTTT. Residues: CASTSWSTDTQYF.

This sequence joins TRBV7-9 and TRBJ2-2; D gene uncertain. Germline assignment: CDR1 SEHNR and CDR2 FQNEAQ (reference sequence). V lost 5 bases to trimming and J lost 3 bases, with 19 bases between them. This CDR3 has 17 amino acids. The CDR3 here is CASSPRRAIWDTGELFF. For the CDR3, the DNA is TGTGCCAGCAGCCCCCGGCGAGCTATTTGGGACACCGGGGAGCTGTTTTTT.

This clone was seen once. The chain joins TRBV6-1 to TRBJ1-2; D uncertain. In germline, CDR1 is MNHNS, CDR2 SASEGT. The CDR3 spans 13 residues. V gave up 5 bases and J gave up 4 bases, with 11 bases separating them. The CDR3 spells CASSPRTTYGYTF. CDR3 DNA sequence: TGTGCCAGCAGTCCCAGGACCACCTATGGCTACACCTTC.

V is TRBV6-5 and J is TRBJ2-7, with D maybe TRBD1 (6 bases). This CDR3 region has 14 residues. The V end was cut by 6 bases, the J end by 2 bases, with 14 bases between. Germline CDR1 MNHEY, CDR2 SVGAGI. The CDR3 sequence: CASRTDRYPYEQYF. The CDR3 DNA sequence: TGTGCCAGCAGAACCGACAGGTACCCCTACGAGCAGTACTTC.

The chain joins TRBV9 to TRBJ2-3; tentatively, D is TRBD1 (6 bases). With 0 bases removed from V and 10 bases from J, the gap between germline ends came to 12 bases. The CDR3 covers 13 residues. Germline V lookup: CDR1 SGDLS, CDR2 YYNGEE. DNA for the CDR3: TGTGCCAGCAGCGTAGCTACAGGGAGACCGCAGTATTTT. Translated, it gives CASSVATGRPQYF.

V is TRBV5-4 and J is TRBJ2-1; 7 nucleotides match TRBD2. In germline, CDR1 is SGHNT, CDR2 YYREEE (reference sequence). CDR3 length: 16 amino acids. The trim removed 3 bases at V and 3 bases at J, leaving 9 bases unmatched. CDR3 in DNA: TGTGCCAGCAGCTCGGGATGGCGGGAGATCTACAATGAGCAGTTCTTC. As protein: CASSSGWREIYNEQFF.

The chain carries TRBV11-2 and TRBJ2-1; 10 bases are a match to TRBD2. Germline trimming cut 0 bases from V and 6 bases from J; bases unmatched to any gene: 8. Germline V gives CDR1 SGHAT, CDR2 FQNNGV. CDR3 length equals 17 residues. The CDR3, as DNA: TGTGCCAGCAGCTTAGATCAAATGGCTAGCGGGGGCAATGAGCAGTTCTTC. Protein product: CASSLDQMASGGNEQFF.

The chain has TRBV27 and TRBJ2-5; 7 nucleotides agree with TRBD1. CDR3 length: 13 amino acids. J gave up 4 bases and V 3 bases, and 2 bases lay outside the gene matches. Germline lookup yields CDR1 MNHEY and CDR2 SMNVEV (reference sequence). CDR3 in DNA: TGTGCCAGCAGTTTTGGACAGGTAGAGACCCAGTACTTC. It codes for CASSFGQVETQYF.

V usage is TRBV7-8 and J usage is TRBJ2-3; 10 nucleotides line up with TRBD2. Germline-derived CDR1 and CDR2 are SGHVS and FQNEAQ. CDR3 length equals 16 residues. With V trimmed by 4 bases and J by 0 bases, 4 bases remained unmatched. CDR3: CASSWVTSGSTDTQYF. The CDR3 nucleotides are TGTGCCAGCAGCTGGGTGACTAGCGGGAGCACAGATACGCAGTATTTT.

The rearrangement links TRBV30 to TRBJ1-2, with D maybe TRBD1 (5 bases). This CDR3 spans 16 amino acids. CDR1 and CDR2 from the germline V gene are GTSNPN and SVGIG (reference sequence). The V gene lost 3 bases and the J gene lost 7 bases, with 24 bases spanning the gap. The CDR3 DNA follows: TGTGCCTGGAGGGTAGTCGGGACTCTCCAAAGCGCTGGCTACACCTTC. This translates into CAWRVVGTLQSAGYTF.

This clone was seen a few times. Here the CDR3 reads CASGLQVNQPQHF. The CDR3 DNA reads TGTGCCAGCGGGTTACAGGTCAACCAGCCCCAGCATTTT. The genes are TRBV27 and TRBJ1-5; D is possibly TRBD1 (5 bases). Germline V CDR1 and CDR2: MNHEY, SMNVEV (reference sequence). The V end lost 8 bases, the J end lost 7 bases, and 15 bases lay between the germline ends. This CDR3 is built from 13 residues.

The chain has TRBV4-2 and TRBJ1-6, with D unclear. V lost 4 bases, J lost 0 bases, and 16 bases lay in between. This CDR3 region has 18 residues. Per the germline V gene, CDR1 is LGHNA and CDR2 is YNFKEQ. This CDR3 reads CASSRDRAGSSYNSPLHF. The CDR3 nucleotides read TGTGCCAGCAGCCGCGATAGGGCGGGGAGCTCCTATAATTCACCCCTCCACTTT.

V and J are TRBV5-1 and TRBJ2-1; no clear D. Trimming left V 3 bases short and J 9 bases short, with 10 bases between. CDR3 length: 12 residues. The germline gives CDR1 SGHRS, CDR2 YFSETQ. The CDR3 protein is CASSSGPFEQFF. CDR3 in DNA: TGCGCCAGCAGCTCCGGGCCTTTTGAGCAGTTCTTC.

The chain has TRBV5-1 and TRBJ2-6; 11 nucleotides agree with TRBD1. V was pared by 1 base and J by 4 bases, with 7 bases of the junction left unmatched. This CDR3 has 18 residues. Germline lookup yields CDR1 SGHRS and CDR2 YFSETQ. This chain's CDR3 is CASSLSGQGAGGANVLTF. The CDR3 coding sequence is TGCGCCAGCAGCTTGTCCGGACAGGGGGCCGGAGGGGCCAACGTCCTGACTTTC. Complete variable domain (other parts from reference TRBV5-1 and TRBJ2-6): KAGVTQTPRYLIKTRGQQVTLSCSPISGHRSVSWYQQTPGQGLQFLFEYFSETQRNKGNFPGRFSGRQFSNSRSEMNVSTLELGDSALYLCASSLSGQGAGGANVLTFGAGSRLTVL.

V usage is TRBV5-1 and J usage is TRBJ1-3; D gene uncertain. Germline assignment: CDR1 SGHRS and CDR2 YFSETQ. V shed 0 bases and J shed 2 bases, with 3 bases lying between them. The length of the CDR3 is 13 residues. CDR3 residues: CASSLVPGNTIYF. The CDR3, as DNA: TGCGCCAGCAGCTTGGTCCCTGGAAACACCATATATTTT. The entire variable domain, with the rest obtained from reference TRBV5-1 and TRBJ1-3, is as follows: KAGVTQTPRYLIKTRGQQVTLSCSPISGHRSVSWYQQTPGQGLQFLFEYFSETQRNKGNFPGRFSGRQFSNSRSEMNVSTLELGDSALYLCASSLVPGNTIYFGEGSWLTVV.

This chain joins TRBV5-6 and TRBJ1-1, with 7 nucleotides matching TRBD1. Germline CDR1 reads SGHDT; CDR2 reads YYEEEE. The CDR3 length is 15 residues. The V segment lost 3 bases and the J segment 1 base; nucleotides outside the gene matches: 6. The CDR3 region has the DNA TGTGCCAGCAGCTCACAGGGGTTGACGAACACTGAAGCTTTCTTT. Its translation: CASSSQGLTNTEAFF.

V is TRBV6-6 and J is TRBJ1-5, with a possible D match to TRBD1 (5 bases). V lost 5 bases to trimming and J lost 4 bases, with 12 bases between them. The CDR3 is 14 amino acids. Germline V gene data show CDR1 as MNHNY and CDR2 as SVGAGI (reference sequence). The CDR3 coding sequence is TGTGCCAGCAGTCTAGACAGCGTAAATCAGCCCCAGCATTTT. Protein product: CASSLDSVNQPQHF.

This rearrangement joins TRBV2 to TRBJ1-2, with D unresolved. The germline V gene has CDR1 SNHLY and CDR2 FYNNEI. CDR3 length: 13 amino acids. The V end was cut by 5 bases, the J end by 0 bases, with 7 bases between. The CDR3 sequence: CASSWYPNYGYTF. The CDR3 coding sequence is TGTGCCAGCAGTTGGTACCCTAACTATGGCTACACCTTC.

This clone was counted between two and nine times. The rearrangement uses TRBV7-2 and TRBJ1-1; the match to TRBD1 covers 10 bases. Per germline, CDR1 SGHTA and CDR2 FQGNSA. The CDR3 totals 15 residues. Germline trimming cut 1 base from V and 6 bases from J; bases unmatched to any gene: 5. DNA for the CDR3: TGTGCCAGCAGCTTAGTCGACAGGGGGCGGGCTGAAGCTTTCTTT. It specifies CASSLVDRGRAEAFF. Full variable domain (missing parts from reference TRBV7-2 and TRBJ1-1): GAGVSQSPSNKVTEKGKDVELRCDPISGHTALYWYRQSLGQGLEFLIYFQGNSAPDKSGLPSDRFSAERTGGSVSTLTIQRTQQEDSAVYLCASSLVDRGRAEAFFGQGTRLTVV.

The chain couples TRBV6-1 to TRBJ2-5; TRBD2 is a possible D gene (5 bases). This CDR3 spans 15 amino acids. Germline assignment: CDR1 MNHNS and CDR2 SASEGT. V dropped 0 bases and J dropped 5 bases, with 13 bases sitting between them. CDR3: CASSEALRERETQYF. CDR3 nucleotide sequence: TGTGCCAGCAGTGAAGCGCTTCGGGAACGGGAGACCCAGTACTTC.

The chain uses TRBV18 and TRBJ2-1; no clear D gene. CDR3 length equals 15 residues. Per germline, CDR1 KGHSH and CDR2 LQKENI. Trimming shortened V by 2 bases and J by 5 bases, and 13 bases separated the two germline ends. The DNA of the CDR3 is TGTGCCAGCTCACCAACCGGACCCCCAGACAATGAGCAGTTCTTC. Translated, it gives CASSPTGPPDNEQFF. Based on the CDR3 plus reference TRBV18 and TRBJ2-1, the full variable domain is NAGVMQNPRHLVRRRGQEARLRCSPMKGHSHVYWYRQLPEEGLKFMVYLQKENIIDESGMPKERFSAEFPKEGPSILRIQQVVRGDSAAYFCASSPTGPPDNEQFFGPGTRLTVL.

This clone was counted a few times. The rearrangement uses TRBV10-3 and TRBJ1-1; 8 bases fit TRBD1. This CDR3 is 16 amino acids long. Germline-derived CDR1 and CDR2 are ENHRY and SYGVKD. V shed 4 bases and J 0 bases; nucleotides not matched to a gene: 7. As DNA, the CDR3 is TGTGCCATCAGTGTAGGGACAGGCAATATGAACACTGAAGCTTTCTTT. Translation: CAISVGTGNMNTEAFF.

The V gene is TRBV5-1, the J gene TRBJ2-3; TRBD2 might be the D (6 bases). Trimming pared 1 base from V and 11 bases from J, leaving 17 bases between. The CDR3 spans 14 residues. Germline CDR1 reads SGHRS; CDR2 reads YFSETQ. The CDR3 DNA reads as TGCGCCAGCAGCTTGTTGGAGAGTACCGGGGGGCAGTATTTT. This translates into CASSLLESTGGQYF.

This clone was seen a few times. The genes are TRBV6-5 and TRBJ2-7; D possibly corresponds to TRBD2 (6 bases). The CDR3 is 14 residues long. Trimming shortened V by 6 bases and J by 2 bases, and 14 bases separated the two germline ends. The germline V gene has CDR1 MNHEY and CDR2 SVGAGI. The CDR3 region has the DNA TGTGCCAGCAGAACCTTAGCGGAACCCTACGAGCAGTACTTC. It encodes CASRTLAEPYEQYF.

The table lists this clone with a count of one. The CDR3 loop reads CATSGLGNQPQHF. In DNA form, the CDR3 reads TGTGCCACCAGCGGGCTGGGCAATCAGCCCCAGCATTTT. The J gene is TRBJ1-5, the V gene TRBV15; no firm D call. Trimming left V 5 bases short and J 2 bases short, with 7 bases between. From germline, CDR1 is LNHNV and CDR2 YYDKDF (reference sequence). The CDR3 totals 13 residues.

This rearrangement joins TRBV2 to TRBJ2-5, with D possibly matching TRBD2 (5 bases). The CDR3 runs 14 residues. Germline-derived CDR1 and CDR2 are SNHLY and FYNNEI. V was clipped by 5 bases and J by 5 bases, with 15 bases between them. CDR3 bases: TGTGCCAGCAGTCGGACGGAAAGAGGGGAGACCCAGTACTTC. Translation gives CASSRTERGETQYF.